This TCR beta chain was identified during a study of blood T cell repertoires in COVID-19. Study-level information: T cells, B-cell-depleted T cells, or PBMCs provided the cDNA or gDNA that served as material.

Authors' methods: Estimation of nucleated cell counts relied on the amplification of reference gene primers. Sequenced by immunoSEQ multiplex PCR; TCRdb stores in-frame clones only, minus some. The V and J calls and the clone size are those of that table, but D and trimming were determined from the DNA. The data hold over 130,000 clones, with around 80% observed a single time. Looked up from germline, CDR1 is SGDLS and CDR2 is YYNGEE. V dropped 5 bases and J dropped 7; count of bases not matched to a gene: 10. This CDR3 contains 14 residues. Sequenced material: peripheral blood. V usage is TRBV9 and J usage is TRBJ1-1; 8 nucleotides match TRBD1. This sequence originates from an elderly woman with active or convalescent COVID-19. Written as DNA, the CDR3 is TGTGCCAGCAGTGCAGGGGGCGCGGGTCATGAAGCTTTCTTT. Encoded protein: CASSAGGAGHEAFF.